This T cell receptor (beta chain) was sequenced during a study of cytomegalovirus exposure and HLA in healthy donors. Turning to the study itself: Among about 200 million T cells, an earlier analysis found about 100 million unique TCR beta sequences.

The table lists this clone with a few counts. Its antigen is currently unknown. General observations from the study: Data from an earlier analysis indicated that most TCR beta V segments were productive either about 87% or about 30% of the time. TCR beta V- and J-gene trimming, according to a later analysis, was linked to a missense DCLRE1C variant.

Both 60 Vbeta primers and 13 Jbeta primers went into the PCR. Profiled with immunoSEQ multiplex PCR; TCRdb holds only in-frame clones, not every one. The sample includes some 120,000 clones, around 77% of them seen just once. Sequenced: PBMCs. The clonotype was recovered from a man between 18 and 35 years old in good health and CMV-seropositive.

CDR3 sequence (DNA): TGTGCCAGCGCCTACAGCGGACAGGGGCCTCGGGAGCAGTACTTC. This codes for CASAYSGQGPREQYF. The rearrangement uses TRBV6-5 and TRBJ2-7; 9 bases line up with TRBD1. There are 15 residues in the CDR3. Germline V lookup: CDR1 MNHEY, CDR2 SVGAGI. J lost 7 bases, V lost 8 bases, and 15 bases had no gene match.